This is a list of T cell receptor beta chains from one sample in a study of T cell repertoires in cytomegalovirus infection. TCRdb re-called the reads through MiXCR, storing one row per CDR3 protein. This sample has some 400,000 distinct CDR3 sequences, with approximately 33% found just once. Sample: PBMCs. The receptors originated from a human donor in good health (CMV status not recorded). Some clones in this sample may be carry-over from other donors' samples. CDR3s include the opening cysteine and the closing phenylalanine or tryptophan. Fields, in order: V gene, J gene, CDR3 protein.

>TRBV28|TRBJ1-5
CASSLMVGANQPQHF
>TRBV27|TRBJ2-1
CASSFRLAGGVRVNEQFF
>TRBV11-2|TRBJ2-2
CASSQLQGKPGELFF
>TRBV5-1|TRBJ2-5
CASSLVPDVGTQYF
>TRBV7-2|TRBJ2-7
CASSRIHSSYEQYF
>TRBV2|TRBJ2-5
CASSERSPAETQYF
>TRBV19|TRBJ1-1
CASSIDVDPNTEAFF
>TRBV5-6|TRBJ2-7
CASSLKGGEQYF
>TRBV5-5|TRBJ2-7
CASSLETGLAIEQYF
>TRBV4-1|TRBJ2-3
CASRNTGVTDTQYF
>TRBV6-2/TRBV6-3|TRBJ1-6
CASSYPGQTESSPLHF
>TRBV5-5|TRBJ2-5
CASTQWLQETQYF